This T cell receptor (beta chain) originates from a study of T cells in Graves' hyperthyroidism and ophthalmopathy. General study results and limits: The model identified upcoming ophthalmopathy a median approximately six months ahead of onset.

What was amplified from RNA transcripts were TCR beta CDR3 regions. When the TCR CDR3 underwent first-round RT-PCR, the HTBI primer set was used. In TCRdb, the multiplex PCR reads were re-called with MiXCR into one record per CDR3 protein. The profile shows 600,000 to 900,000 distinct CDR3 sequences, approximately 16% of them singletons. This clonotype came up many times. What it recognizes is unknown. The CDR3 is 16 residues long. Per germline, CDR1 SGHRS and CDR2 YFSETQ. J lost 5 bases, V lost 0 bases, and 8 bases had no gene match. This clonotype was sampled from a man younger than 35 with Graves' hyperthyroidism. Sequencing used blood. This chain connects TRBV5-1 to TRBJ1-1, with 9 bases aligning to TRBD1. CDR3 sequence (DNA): TGCGCCAGCAGCTTGGGATACAGGGGGCGAGGGACTGAAGCTTTCTTT. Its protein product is CASSLGYRGRGTEAFF.